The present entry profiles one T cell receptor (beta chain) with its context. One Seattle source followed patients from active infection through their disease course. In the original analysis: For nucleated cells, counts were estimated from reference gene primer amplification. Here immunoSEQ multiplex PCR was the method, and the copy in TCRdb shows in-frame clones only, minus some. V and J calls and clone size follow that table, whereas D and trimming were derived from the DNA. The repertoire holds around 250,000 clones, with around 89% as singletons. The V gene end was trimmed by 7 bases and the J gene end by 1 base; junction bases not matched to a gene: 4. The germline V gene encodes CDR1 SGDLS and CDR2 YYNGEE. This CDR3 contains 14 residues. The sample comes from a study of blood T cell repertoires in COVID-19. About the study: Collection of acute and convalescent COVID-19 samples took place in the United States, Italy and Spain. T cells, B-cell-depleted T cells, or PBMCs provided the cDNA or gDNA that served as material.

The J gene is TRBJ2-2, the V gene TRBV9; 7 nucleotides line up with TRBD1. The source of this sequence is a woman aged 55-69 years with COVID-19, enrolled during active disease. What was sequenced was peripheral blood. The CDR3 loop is CASSGQLNTGELFF. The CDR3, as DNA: TGTGCCAGCTCGGGACAGTTGAACACCGGGGAGCTGTTTTTT.